The 20 T cell receptor beta chains below all came from one sample that was sequenced in a study of cytomegalovirus exposure and HLA in healthy donors. Primers included in the PCR were 60 Vbeta and 13 Jbeta primers. This table comes from immunoSEQ multiplex PCR, and its TCRdb copy is limited to in-frame clones, with some not included. This table has 140,000 to 150,000 clones, around 86% appearing once. Source material: PBMCs. These TCRs come from a woman aged 25 to 39 in good health and CMV-seronegative.

This chain connects TRBV28 to TRBJ2-1; 11 bases match TRBD2. This CDR3 has 16 amino acids. The germline V gene encodes CDR1 MDHEN and CDR2 SYDVKM. The ends lost 7 bases at V and 3 bases at J; junction bases unmatched: 8. This chain's CDR3 is CASTSLGLADYNEQFF. DNA of the CDR3: TGTGCCAGCACCTCTTTGGGACTAGCGGACTACAATGAGCAGTTCTTC.

The V and J genes are TRBV4-1 and TRBJ2-7, with D perhaps TRBD2 (6 bases). Germline values: CDR1 MGHRA, CDR2 YSYEKL. Trimming pared 6 bases from V and 6 bases from J, leaving 15 bases between. The CDR3 loop spans 13 amino acids. The CDR3 DNA follows: TGCGCCAGCAGGCAAACGGGGGACGGCGAGCAGTACTTC. Protein: CASRQTGDGEQYF.

The rearrangement links TRBV11-2 to TRBJ1-4, with 8 bases lining up with TRBD1. V dropped 2 bases and J dropped 12; count of bases not matched to a gene: 17. Germline V gives CDR1 SGHAT, CDR2 FQNNGV. CDR3 size: 17 residues. DNA for the CDR3: TGTGCCAGCAGCTTAACATCGGCAGGGGGCGGGAAGGCGGAACTGTTTTTT. Encoded protein: CASSLTSAGGGKAELFF.

The rearrangement joins TRBV5-1 to TRBJ1-1, with D possibly TRBD1 on 6 matching bases. From germline, CDR1 is SGHRS and CDR2 YFSETQ. CDR3 length equals 15 residues. V lost 2 bases to trimming and J lost 4 bases, with 15 bases between them. CDR3 sequence (DNA): TGCGCCAGCAGCTTCTTGACAGGTGAAAGCACTGAAGCTTTCTTT. Translated, it gives CASSFLTGESTEAFF.

The chain is built from TRBV7-7 and TRBJ2-4; 11 bases are shared with TRBD1. Looked up from germline, CDR1 is SSHAT and CDR2 is FNYEAQ (reference sequence). The CDR3 loop spans 13 amino acids. The J segment lost 10 bases and the V segment lost 5 bases, leaving 4 bases of the junction unmatched. CDR3 coding DNA: TGTGCCAGCAGCCGGGACAGGGGGACGATTCAGTACTTC. This translates into CASSRDRGTIQYF.

The V gene is TRBV5-1, the J gene TRBJ2-7; D is ambiguous. The germline V and J ends were trimmed by 0 bases and 3 bases, with 7 bases remaining between them. Germline V lookup: CDR1 SGHRS, CDR2 YFSETQ. The CDR3 contains 13 residues. CDR3 loop: CASSLATSYEQYF. The DNA for the CDR3 is TGCGCCAGCAGCTTGGCCACGAGCTACGAGCAGTACTTC.

This chain uses TRBV28 with TRBJ1-1; no clear D. Trimming pared 6 bases from V and 3 bases from J, leaving 17 bases between. CDR1 is MDHEN, CDR2 SYDVKM, per germline. This CDR3 spans 15 amino acids. CDR3 nucleotide sequence: TGTGCCAGCAGACCAGGCGGGTTCCTTTACACTGAAGCTTTCTTT. Translating it yields CASRPGGFLYTEAFF. Looking up the rest from reference TRBV28 and TRBJ1-1 gives the full variable domain: DVKVTQSSRYLVKRTGEKVFLECVQDMDHENMFWYRQDPGLGLRLIYFSYDVKMKEKGDIPEGYSVSREKKERFSLILESASTNQTSMYLCASRPGGFLYTEAFFGQGTRLTVV.

This clone was recorded only once. V and J are TRBV7-3 and TRBJ1-1, with a tentative D call TRBD1 (5 bases). Trimming took 0 bases from V and 1 from J, leaving 9 bases between them. Germline CDR1 reads SGHTA; CDR2 reads FQGTGA. The CDR3 totals 15 residues. Here the CDR3 reads CASSLTGTGNTEAFF. Here the CDR3 DNA reads TGTGCCAGCAGCTTAACCGGGACTGGGAACACTGAAGCTTTCTTT.

The rearrangement links TRBV19 to TRBJ1-5; unclear D gene. The germline gives CDR1 LNHDA, CDR2 SQIVND (reference sequence). Trimming stripped 3 bases from V and 1 base from J, with 7 bases between. This CDR3 comprises 14 residues. CDR3: CASSISQSNQPQHF. For the CDR3, the DNA is TGTGCCAGTAGTATCTCGCAGAGCAATCAGCCCCAGCATTTT.

Regarding this clone: At one end the junction does not follow the germline gene, possibly because of a read error. This sequence joins TRBV7-9 and TRBJ2-1, with 12 bases aligning to TRBD2. This CDR3 is built from 16 residues. Germline-derived CDR1 and CDR2 are SEHNR and FQNEAQ (reference sequence). The CDR3 loop is CSSSLASGGAMAEQFF. CDR3 sequence (DNA): TGTTCCAGCAGCTTAGCTAGCGGGGGGGCAATGGCTGAGCAGTTCTTC. The variable domain in full, with the rest retrieved from reference TRBV7-9 and TRBJ2-1, is DTGVSQNPRHKITKRGQNVTFRCDPISEHNRLYWYRQTLGQGPEFLTYFQNEAQLEKSRLLSDRFSAERPKGSFSTLEIQRTEQGDSAMYLCSSSLASGGAMAEQFFGPGTRLTVL.

This clone has only one observation. Here the CDR3 reads CAWSGSGGDTQYF. For the CDR3, the DNA is TGTGCCTGGAGCGGGAGCGGGGGAGATACGCAGTATTTT. The chain combines TRBV30 with TRBJ2-3, with 8 bases lining up with TRBD2. The CDR3 contains 13 residues. V lost 3 bases to trimming and J lost 5 bases; unmatched junction nucleotides: 4. CDR1 is GTSNPN, CDR2 SVGIG, per germline (reference sequence).

The chain carries TRBV5-4 and TRBJ2-7; 7 positions match TRBD1. Germline V gene data show CDR1 as SGHNT and CDR2 as YYREEE (reference sequence). The CDR3 length is 17 residues. V trimming: 3 bases; J trimming: 0 bases; junction bases outside the gene matches: 12. CDR3 nucleotide sequence: TGTGCCAGCAGCTCAGGAAAGACAGGGCCCTTCTCCTACGAGCAGTACTTC. Translating gives CASSSGKTGPFSYEQYF.

The chain recombines TRBV19 with TRBJ2-2, with TRBD1 as a possible D gene (6 bases). In germline, CDR1 is LNHDA, CDR2 SQIVND (reference sequence). V lost 10 bases, J lost 3 bases, and 12 bases lay in between. The CDR3 sequence is 13 residues long. The CDR3 region is CATYRVDTGELFF. The CDR3 DNA reads as TGTGCCACTTACAGGGTAGACACCGGGGAGCTGTTTTTT.

This rearrangement joins TRBV27 to TRBJ2-1; the D gene is possibly TRBD1 (5 bases). The CDR3 length is 15 residues. Trimming took 9 bases from V and 8 from J, leaving 23 bases between them. CDR1 MNHEY and CDR2 SMNVEV come from the germline V gene (reference sequence). This CDR3 reads CASLILSRVGYEQFF. The CDR3 DNA is TGTGCCAGTCTCATACTTAGCAGGGTCGGGTATGAGCAGTTCTTC.

V usage is TRBV6-1 and J usage is TRBJ1-2; no clear D gene. V lost 2 bases and J 4 bases, leaving 11 bases between the germline ends. This CDR3 is 14 amino acids long. CDR1 MNHNS and CDR2 SASEGT come from the germline V gene. CDR3 sequence (DNA): TGTGCCAGCAGTGAATCACACCAACGCTATGGCTACACCTTC. This translates into CASSESHQRYGYTF.

The CDR3 is CASSPNRGRGANVLTF. In DNA, the CDR3 is TGTGCCAGCAGCCCCAACAGGGGGCGTGGGGCCAACGTCCTGACTTTC. This chain links TRBV7-9 with TRBJ2-6, with 9 bases identical to TRBD1. Germline values: CDR1 SEHNR, CDR2 FQNEAQ (reference sequence). The CDR3 has 16 amino acids. The trim removed 5 bases at V and 3 bases at J, leaving 5 bases unmatched.

V gene TRBV7-2 combines with J gene TRBJ1-1, with a weak D call TRBD1 (6 bases). Germline V gives CDR1 SGHTA, CDR2 FQGNSA. The CDR3 sequence is 14 residues long. Trimming removed 2 bases at V and 5 bases at J, with 12 bases between. The CDR3 region has the DNA TGTGCCAGCAGCTTATCGGTCAGGGGAACTGAAGCTTTCTTT. This encodes CASSLSVRGTEAFF.

This clone was seen only a few times. The sample has other DNA sequences that encode this CDR3 too. The V gene is TRBV30, the J gene TRBJ1-3; D might be TRBD1 (5 bases). The CDR3 extends over 14 amino acids. Looked up from germline, CDR1 is GTSNPN and CDR2 is SVGIG (reference sequence). V was cut by 3 bases and J by 0 bases, with 9 bases left in between. The chain's CDR3 is CAWSPGGSGNTIYF. The CDR3, as DNA: TGTGCCTGGAGCCCCGGGGGCTCTGGAAACACCATATATTTT.

CDR3 sequence: CASRVSGTASYEQYF. In DNA form, the CDR3 reads TGTGCCAGCAGAGTCTCCGGGACAGCCTCCTACGAGCAGTACTTC. The chain combines TRBV6-1 with TRBJ2-7, with TRBD1 identical over 7 bases. The ends lost 6 bases at V and 0 bases at J; junction bases unmatched: 8. Per the germline V gene, CDR1 is MNHNS and CDR2 is SASEGT. The CDR3 contains 15 residues.

The chain recombines TRBV25-1 with TRBJ1-6; a weak D match, TRBD1 (5 bases). V lost 2 bases and J 10 bases, leaving 15 bases between the germline ends. Germline V gene sequence: CDR1 MGHDK, CDR2 SYGVNS. CDR3 length: 15 amino acids. Here the CDR3 DNA reads TGTGCCAGCAGTGAAGGCCCGCAGGGTTGGTCACCCCTCCACTTT. It specifies CASSEGPQGWSPLHF.